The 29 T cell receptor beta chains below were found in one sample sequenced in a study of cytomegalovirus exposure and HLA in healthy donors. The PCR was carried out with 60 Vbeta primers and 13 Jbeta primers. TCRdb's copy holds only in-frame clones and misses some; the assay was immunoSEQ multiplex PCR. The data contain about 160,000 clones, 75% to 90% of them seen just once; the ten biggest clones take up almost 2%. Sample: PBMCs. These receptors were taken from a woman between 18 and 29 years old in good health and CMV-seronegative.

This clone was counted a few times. The CDR3 spells CASTGQYEKLFF. In DNA form, the CDR3 reads TGTGCCAGCACTGGACAATATGAAAAACTGTTTTTT. This chain uses TRBV28 with TRBJ1-4; D might be TRBD1 (5 bases). Germline values: CDR1 MDHEN, CDR2 SYDVKM. V lost 7 bases to trimming and J lost 6 bases, with 9 bases between them. This CDR3 is built from 12 residues. Complete variable domain (other parts from reference TRBV28 and TRBJ1-4): DVKVTQSSRYLVKRTGEKVFLECVQDMDHENMFWYRQDPGLGLRLIYFSYDVKMKEKGDIPEGYSVSREKKERFSLILESASTNQTSMYLCASTGQYEKLFFGSGTQLSVL.

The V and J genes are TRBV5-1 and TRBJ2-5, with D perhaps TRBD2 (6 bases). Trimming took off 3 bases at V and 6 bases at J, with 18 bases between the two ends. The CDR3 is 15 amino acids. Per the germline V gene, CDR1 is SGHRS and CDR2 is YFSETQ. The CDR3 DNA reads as TGCGCCAGCAGCTCTCCCGCCCCGGGAGAGAAGACCCAGTACTTC. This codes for CASSSPAPGEKTQYF.

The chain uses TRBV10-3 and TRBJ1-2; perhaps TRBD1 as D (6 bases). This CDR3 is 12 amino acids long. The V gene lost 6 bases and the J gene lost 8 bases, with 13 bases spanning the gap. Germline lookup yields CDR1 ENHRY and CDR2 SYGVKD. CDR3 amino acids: CAISDRSRGYTF. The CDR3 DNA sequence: TGTGCCATCAGCGACAGGTCGCGCGGCTACACCTTC.

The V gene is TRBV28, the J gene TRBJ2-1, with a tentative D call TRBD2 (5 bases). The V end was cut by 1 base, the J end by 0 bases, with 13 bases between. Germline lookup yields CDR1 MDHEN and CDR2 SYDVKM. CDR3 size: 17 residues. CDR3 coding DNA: TGTGCCAGCAGTTTATCCCATAGCGCAAGCTCCTACAATGAGCAGTTCTTC. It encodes CASSLSHSASSYNEQFF.

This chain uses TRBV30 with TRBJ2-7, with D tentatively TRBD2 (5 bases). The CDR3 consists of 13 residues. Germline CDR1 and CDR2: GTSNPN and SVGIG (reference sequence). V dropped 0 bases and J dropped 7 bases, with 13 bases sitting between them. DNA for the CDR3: TGTGCCTGGAGTGTAATAGGTCGGGGTGAGCAGTACTTC. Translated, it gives CAWSVIGRGEQYF. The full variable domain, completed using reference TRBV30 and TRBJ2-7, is SQTIHQWPATLVQPVGSPLSLECTVEGTSNPNLYWYRQAAGRGLQLLFYSVGIGQISSEVPQNLSASRPQDRQFILSSKKLLLSDSGFYLCAWSVIGRGEQYFGPGTRLTVT.

This CDR3 reads CASSSPPSGGTGELFF. CDR3 nucleotides: TGTGCCAGCAGCTCCCCCCCTAGCGGGGGAACCGGGGAGCTGTTTTTT. The V gene is TRBV28, the J gene TRBJ2-2; 10 bases fit TRBD2. V shed 6 bases, J shed 5 bases, and the junction held 9 bases outside the gene matches. The CDR3 length is 16 residues. Per the germline V gene, CDR1 is MDHEN and CDR2 is SYDVKM.

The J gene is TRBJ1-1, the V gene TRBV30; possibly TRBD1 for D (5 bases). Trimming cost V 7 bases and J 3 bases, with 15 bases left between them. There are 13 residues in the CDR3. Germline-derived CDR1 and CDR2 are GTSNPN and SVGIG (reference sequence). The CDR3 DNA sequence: TGTGCCTCTACAGGTCGGGGGGACACTGAAGCTTTCTTT. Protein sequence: CASTGRGDTEAFF.

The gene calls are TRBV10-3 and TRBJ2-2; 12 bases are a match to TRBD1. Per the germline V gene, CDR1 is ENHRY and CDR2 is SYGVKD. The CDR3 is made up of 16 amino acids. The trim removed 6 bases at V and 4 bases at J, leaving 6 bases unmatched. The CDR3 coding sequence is TGTGCCATCAGCAGTGGGACAGGGGGCAGCACCGGGGAGCTGTTTTTT. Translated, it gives CAISSGTGGSTGELFF.

CDR3 sequence reads: CASSGIAGTGGNVGELFF. The CDR3 nucleotides read TGTGCCAGCAGCGGAATTGCCGGGACAGGGGGTAATGTCGGGGAGCTGTTTTTT. J is TRBJ2-2 and V is TRBV7-9, with TRBD1 matching over 11 bases. This CDR3 has 18 amino acids. Per germline, CDR1 SEHNR and CDR2 FQNEAQ (reference sequence). Unmatched junction bases numbered 15, after V lost 5 bases and J lost 7 bases.

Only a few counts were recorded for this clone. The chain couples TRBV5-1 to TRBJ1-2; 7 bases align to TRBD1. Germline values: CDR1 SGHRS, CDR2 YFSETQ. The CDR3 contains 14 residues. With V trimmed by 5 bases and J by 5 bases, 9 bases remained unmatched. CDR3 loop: CASRYRDSYYGYTF. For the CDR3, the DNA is TGCGCCAGCAGATACCGGGACAGCTATTATGGCTACACCTTC.

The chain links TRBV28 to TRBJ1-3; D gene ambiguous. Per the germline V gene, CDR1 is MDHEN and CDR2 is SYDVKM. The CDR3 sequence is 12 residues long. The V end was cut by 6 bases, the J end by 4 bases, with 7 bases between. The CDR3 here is CASSEQGNTIYF. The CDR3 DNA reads TGTGCCAGCAGCGAACAGGGAAACACCATATATTTT.

CDR3 DNA: TGTGCCAGCAGGCTTAAGGGACAGGGTCTGGGCTACACCTTC. Translating gives CASRLKGQGLGYTF. The chain joins TRBV5-4 to TRBJ1-2, with 9 bases that match TRBD1. Germline V gene lookup returns CDR1 SGHNT and CDR2 YYREEE (reference sequence). Trimming took 5 bases from V and 8 from J; bases not matched to a gene: 10. The CDR3 runs 14 residues.

The CDR3 loop is CASSLEPAVVDEQFF. CDR3 in DNA: TGTGCCAGCAGCTTAGAACCAGCGGTGGTCGATGAGCAGTTCTTC. The V and J genes are TRBV7-7 and TRBJ2-1; perhaps TRBD2 as D (5 bases). From germline, CDR1 is SSHAT and CDR2 FNYEAQ (reference sequence). V was clipped by 1 base and J by 8 bases, with 15 bases between them. The CDR3 is made up of 15 amino acids.

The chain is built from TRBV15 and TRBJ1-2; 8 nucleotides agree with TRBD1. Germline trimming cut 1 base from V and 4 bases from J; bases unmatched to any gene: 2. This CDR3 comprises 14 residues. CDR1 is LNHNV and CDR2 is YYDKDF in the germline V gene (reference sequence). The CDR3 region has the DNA TGTGCCACCAGCAGAGGAGGACAGGGCTATGGCTACACCTTC. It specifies CATSRGGQGYGYTF.

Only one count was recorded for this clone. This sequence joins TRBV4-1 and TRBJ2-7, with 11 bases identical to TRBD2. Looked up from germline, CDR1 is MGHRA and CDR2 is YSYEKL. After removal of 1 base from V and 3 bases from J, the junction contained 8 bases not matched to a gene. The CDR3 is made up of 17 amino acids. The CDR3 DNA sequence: TGCGCCAGCAGCCAAGGGGGGATACTAGCGGGAGTCTACGAGCAGTACTTC. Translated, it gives CASSQGGILAGVYEQYF.

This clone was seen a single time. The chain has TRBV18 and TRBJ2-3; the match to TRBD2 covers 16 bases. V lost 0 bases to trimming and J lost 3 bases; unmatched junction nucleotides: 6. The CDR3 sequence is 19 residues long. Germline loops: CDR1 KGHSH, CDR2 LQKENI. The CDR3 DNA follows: TGTGCCAGCTCACCACCGGGACTAGCGGGGGGGCCAGGAACAGATACGCAGTATTTT. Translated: CASSPPGLAGGPGTDTQYF.

CDR3 protein: CASSLGFRASNQPQHF. CDR3 sequence (DNA): TGTGCCAGTAGTTTGGGTTTCAGGGCTAGCAATCAGCCCCAGCATTTT. The chain uses TRBV19 and TRBJ1-5, with D possibly being TRBD1 (5 bases). V was cut by 5 bases and J by 0 bases, with 14 bases left in between. This CDR3 is 16 amino acids long. Germline V gene sequence: CDR1 LNHDA, CDR2 SQIVND (reference sequence).

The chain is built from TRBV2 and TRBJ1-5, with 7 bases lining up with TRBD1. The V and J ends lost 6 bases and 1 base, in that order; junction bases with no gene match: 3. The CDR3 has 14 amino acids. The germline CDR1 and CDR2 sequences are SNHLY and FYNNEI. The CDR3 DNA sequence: TGTGCCAGCAGGGAGGGACAGAGCAATCAGCCCCAGCATTTT. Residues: CASREGQSNQPQHF.

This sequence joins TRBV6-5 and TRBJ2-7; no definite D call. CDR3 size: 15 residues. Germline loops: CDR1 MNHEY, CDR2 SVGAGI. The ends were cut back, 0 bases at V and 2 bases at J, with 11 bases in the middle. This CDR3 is CASSYSTLSPYEQYF. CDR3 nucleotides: TGTGCCAGCAGTTACTCGACTCTGTCTCCCTACGAGCAGTACTTC.

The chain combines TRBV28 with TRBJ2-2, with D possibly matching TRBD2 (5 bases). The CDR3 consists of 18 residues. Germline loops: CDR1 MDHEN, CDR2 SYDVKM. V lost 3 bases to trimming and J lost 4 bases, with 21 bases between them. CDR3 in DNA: TGTGCCAGCAGTTTGCCGGGGAAGGTCCGTCCAGTCACCGGGGAGCTGTTTTTT. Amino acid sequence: CASSLPGKVRPVTGELFF.

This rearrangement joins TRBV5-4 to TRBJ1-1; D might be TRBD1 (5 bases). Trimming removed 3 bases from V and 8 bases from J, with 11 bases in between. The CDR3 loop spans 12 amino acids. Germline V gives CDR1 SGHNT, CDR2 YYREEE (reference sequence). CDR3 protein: CASSYGGAEAFF. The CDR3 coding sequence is TGTGCCAGCAGCTACGGCGGGGCCGAAGCTTTCTTT.

CDR3 residues: CASSSPSGFNNEQFF. Here the CDR3 DNA reads TGTGCCAGCAGCTCCCCTAGCGGGTTTAACAATGAGCAGTTCTTC. The chain links TRBV7-9 to TRBJ2-1; 8 nucleotides align to TRBD2. The V segment lost 4 bases and the J segment 5 bases; nucleotides outside the gene matches: 7. The CDR3 totals 15 residues. Germline CDR1 is SEHNR and CDR2 is FQNEAQ (reference sequence).

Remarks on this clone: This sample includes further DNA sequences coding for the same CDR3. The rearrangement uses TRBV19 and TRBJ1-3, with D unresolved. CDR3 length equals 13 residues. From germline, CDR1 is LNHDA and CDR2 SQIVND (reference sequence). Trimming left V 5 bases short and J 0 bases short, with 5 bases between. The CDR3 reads CASSPVSGNTIYF. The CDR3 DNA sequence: TGTGCCAGTAGTCCAGTCTCTGGAAACACCATATATTTT. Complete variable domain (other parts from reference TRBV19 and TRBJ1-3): DGGITQSPKYLFRKEGQNVTLSCEQNLNHDAMYWYRQDPGQGLRLIYYSQIVNDFQKGDIAEGYSVSREKKESFPLTVTSAQKNPTAFYLCASSPVSGNTIYFGEGSWLTVV.

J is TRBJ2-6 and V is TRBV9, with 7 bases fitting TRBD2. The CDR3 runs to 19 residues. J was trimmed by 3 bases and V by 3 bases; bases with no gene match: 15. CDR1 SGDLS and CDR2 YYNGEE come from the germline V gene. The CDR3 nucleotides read TGTGCCAGCAGCGACGCTATAGAGGCGGGAGCAGGTGGGGCCAACGTCCTGACTTTC. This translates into CASSDAIEAGAGGANVLTF. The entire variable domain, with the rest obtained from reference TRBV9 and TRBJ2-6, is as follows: DSGVTQTPKHLITATGQRVTLRCSPRSGDLSVYWYQQSLDQGLQFLIQYYNGEERAKGNILERFSAQQFPDLHSELNLSSLELGDSALYFCASSDAIEAGAGGANVLTFGAGSRLTVL.

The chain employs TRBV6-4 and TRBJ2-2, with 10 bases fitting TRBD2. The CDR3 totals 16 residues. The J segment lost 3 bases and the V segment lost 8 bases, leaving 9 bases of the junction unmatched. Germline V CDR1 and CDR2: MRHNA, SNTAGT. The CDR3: CASGAAAGGDTGELFF. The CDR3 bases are TGTGCCAGCGGCGCGGCAGCGGGAGGGGACACCGGGGAGCTGTTTTTT.

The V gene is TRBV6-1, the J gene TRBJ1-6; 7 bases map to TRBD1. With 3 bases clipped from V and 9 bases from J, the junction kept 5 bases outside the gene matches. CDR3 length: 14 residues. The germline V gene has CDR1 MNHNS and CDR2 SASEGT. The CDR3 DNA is TGTGCCAGCAGTGATCAGGGGGTCGGTTCACCCCTCCACTTT. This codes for CASSDQGVGSPLHF.

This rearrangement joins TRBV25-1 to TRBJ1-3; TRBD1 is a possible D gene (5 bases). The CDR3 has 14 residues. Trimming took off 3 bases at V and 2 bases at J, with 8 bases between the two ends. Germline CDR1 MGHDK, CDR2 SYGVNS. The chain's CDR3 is CASSEAGTGNTIYF. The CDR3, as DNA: TGTGCCAGCAGTGAGGCAGGGACTGGAAACACCATATATTTT. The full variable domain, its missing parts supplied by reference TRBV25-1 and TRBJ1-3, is EADIYQTPRYLVIGTGKKITLECSQTMGHDKMYWYQQDPGMELHLIHYSYGVNSTEKGDLSSESTVSRIRTEHFPLTLESARPSHTSQYLCASSEAGTGNTIYFGEGSWLTVV.

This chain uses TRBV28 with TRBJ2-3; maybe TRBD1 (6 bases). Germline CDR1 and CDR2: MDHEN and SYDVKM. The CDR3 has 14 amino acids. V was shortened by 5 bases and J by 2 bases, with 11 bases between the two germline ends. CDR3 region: CASSPQGPTDTQYF. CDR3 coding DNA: TGTGCCAGCAGTCCACAGGGCCCCACAGATACGCAGTATTTT.

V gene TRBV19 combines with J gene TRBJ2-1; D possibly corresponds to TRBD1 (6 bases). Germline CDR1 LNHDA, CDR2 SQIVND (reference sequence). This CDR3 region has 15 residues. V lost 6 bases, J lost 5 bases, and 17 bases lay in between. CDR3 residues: CASRTHRDKHNEQFF. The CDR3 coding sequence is TGTGCCAGTAGGACCCACCGGGACAAGCACAATGAGCAGTTCTTC.